This is a list of T cell receptor beta chains from one sample in a study of blood T cell repertoires in COVID-19. Profiling relied on immunoSEQ multiplex PCR, and the TCRdb table lists in-frame clones only, not all of them. The data hold over 300,000 clones, with approximately 88% observed a single time. Sequenced material: PBMCs or T cells enriched from blood (not recorded which). The origin of the receptors is a woman in her 30s with acute COVID-19. The CDR3 runs from the conserved cysteine through the conserved F or W. The D gene is left open where the match is weak. Some rows mark clone size as missing; the rest say once, few, many or name a class of expanded clone.

NA	TRBJ1-1	TRBV2	NA	CASYSQGRWNTEAFF	TGTGCCAGCTATTCGCAGGGCCGGTGGAACACTGAAGCTTTCTTT
NA	TRBJ1-1	TRBV20-1	TRBD1	CSASPPGGTEAFF	TGCAGTGCTAGTCCACCAGGGGGCACTGAAGCTTTCTTT
few	TRBJ2-1	TRBV6-4	NA	CASSDEAGAFSNEQFF	TGTGCCAGCAGTGACGAGGCGGGGGCCTTCTCGAATGAGCAGTTCTTC
NA	TRBJ1-5	TRBV18	TRBD1	CASSPGTGGQPQHF	TGTGCCAGCTCACCCGGGACAGGGGGTCAGCCCCAGCATTTT
NA	TRBJ2-3	TRBV2	TRBD2	CASSETLAGEQKVTSTDTQYF	TGTGCCAGCAGTGAGACGTTAGCGGGGGAGCAGAAAGTAACTAGCACAGATACGCAGTATTTT
NA	TRBJ2-4	TRBV20-1	TRBD2	CSASVNGRGGTNIQYF	TGCAGTGCTAGTGTCAATGGACGGGGGGGCACAAACATTCAGTACTTC
NA	TRBJ2-5	TRBV7-8	TRBD2	CASSRGTSGVLDHVRVLQETQYF	TGTGCCAGCAGCCGCGGGACTAGCGGGGTTCTTGACCACGTTAGAGTTCTTCAAGAGACCCAGTACTTC
NA	TRBJ1-2	TRBV5-1	NA	CASSSYGEEGGGYTF	TGCGCCAGCAGTTCGTATGGAGAAGAGGGTGGCGGCTACACCTTC
NA	TRBJ1-6	TRBV13	NA	CASSLTGQNTPLHF	TGTGCCAGCAGCTTAACTGGGCAGAACACACCCCTCCACTTT
NA	TRBJ2-6	TRBV19	NA	CASSISPSSGANVLTF	TGTGCCAGTAGTATAAGTCCCAGCTCTGGGGCCAACGTCCTGACTTTC
NA	TRBJ1-1	TRBV7-8	NA	CASSADRNTEAFF	TGTGCCAGCAGCGCCGACAGAAACACTGAAGCTTTCTTT
NA	TRBJ1-1	TRBV20-1	NA	CSAELNTEAFF	TGCAGTGCAGAGTTGAACACTGAAGCTTTCTTT
NA	TRBJ2-3	TRBV24-1	TRBD1	CATSERQGDTQYF	TGTGCCACCAGTGAAAGACAGGGGGATACGCAGTATTTT
NA	TRBJ1-1	TRBV18	NA	CASSSPTGYVNTEAFF	TGTGCCAGCTCATCCCCTACAGGGTATGTGAACACTGAAGCTTTCTTT
NA	TRBJ2-2	TRBV19	NA	CASSTTDTGELFF	TGTGCCAGTAGTACGACAGACACCGGGGAGCTGTTTTTT
NA	TRBJ1-2	TRBV27	TRBD1	CASSETGGYGYTF	TGTGCCAGCAGTGAAACAGGGGGTTATGGCTACACCTTC
NA	TRBJ2-3	TRBV7-2	TRBD2	CASSLRRLAGLSTDTQYF	TGTGCCAGCAGCTTACGAAGACTAGCGGGTCTAAGCACAGATACGCAGTATTTT
NA	TRBJ1-4	TRBV4-3	NA	CASSQDTGSAWEKLFF	TGCGCCAGCAGCCAAGATACGGGTTCCGCATGGGAAAAACTGTTTTTT
NA	TRBJ1-2	TRBV6-2/TRBV6-3	TRBD1	CASSYPGQGGGYGYTF	TGTGCCAGCAGTTACCCAGGACAGGGAGGAGGCTATGGCTACACCTTC
few	TRBJ2-1	TRBV2	TRBD1	CASREQGTSYNEQFF	TGTGCCAGCAGGGAACAGGGGACGTCCTACAATGAGCAGTTCTTC
NA	TRBJ2-7	TRBV19	TRBD2	CASSPLLRGRQYF	TGTGCCAGTAGTCCGCTACTTCGCGGGAGGCAGTACTTC
NA	TRBJ2-3	TRBV20-1	NA	CSASGGGVTTDTQYF	TGCAGTGCTAGTGGGGGCGGGGTTACCACAGATACGCAGTATTTT
NA	TRBJ2-3	TRBV12-5	TRBD2	CASGTGLAGRADTQYF	TGTGCTAGTGGAACAGGGCTAGCGGGACGAGCGGATACGCAGTATTTT
NA	TRBJ1-3	TRBV2	NA	CAGGGFSGNTIYF	TGTGCGGGTGGGGGCTTCTCTGGAAACACCATATATTTT
NA	TRBJ1-2	TRBV5-6	TRBD1	CASSPYPGQGGLYGYTF	TGTGCCAGCAGCCCGTACCCGGGACAGGGGGGATTATATGGCTACACCTTC
NA	TRBJ1-1	TRBV18	NA	CASSNTENTEAFF	TGTGCCAGCTCCAATACAGAGAACACTGAAGCTTTCTTT
NA	TRBJ2-3	TRBV9	NA	CASSVVGDWGRGTDTQYF	TGTGCCAGCAGCGTAGTGGGTGATTGGGGGCGGGGCACAGATACGCAGTATTTT
NA	TRBJ2-3	TRBV5-4	TRBD2	CASSARTSPPDTQYF	TGTGCCAGCAGCGCACGGACTAGCCCGCCGGATACGCAGTATTTT
NA	TRBJ2-7	TRBV7-6	TRBD1	CASSLVGQGAAYEQYF	TGTGCCAGCAGCTTAGTGGGACAGGGGGCTGCCTACGAGCAGTACTTC
NA	TRBJ1-2	TRBV30	TRBD1	CAWSGTPGTVGGYTF	TGTGCCTGGAGTGGAACCCCGGGGACAGTGGGTGGCTACACCTTC
NA	TRBJ2-3	TRBV5-4	NA	CASRDSRTDTQYF	TGTGCCAGCCGGGACTCCCGCACAGATACGCAGTATTTT
NA	TRBJ2-6	TRBV30	NA	CAWSPQYSGANVLTF	TGTGCCTGGAGTCCGCAGTACTCTGGGGCCAACGTCCTGACTTTC
NA	TRBJ1-5	TRBV19	NA	CASSIWGDNQPQHF	TGTGCCAGTAGTATCTGGGGAGACAATCAGCCCCAGCATTTT
NA	TRBJ2-2	TRBV7-6	TRBD2	CASSLRLAGGPYTGELFF	TGTGCCAGCAGCCTCCGACTAGCGGGGGGGCCTTACACCGGGGAGCTGTTTTTT